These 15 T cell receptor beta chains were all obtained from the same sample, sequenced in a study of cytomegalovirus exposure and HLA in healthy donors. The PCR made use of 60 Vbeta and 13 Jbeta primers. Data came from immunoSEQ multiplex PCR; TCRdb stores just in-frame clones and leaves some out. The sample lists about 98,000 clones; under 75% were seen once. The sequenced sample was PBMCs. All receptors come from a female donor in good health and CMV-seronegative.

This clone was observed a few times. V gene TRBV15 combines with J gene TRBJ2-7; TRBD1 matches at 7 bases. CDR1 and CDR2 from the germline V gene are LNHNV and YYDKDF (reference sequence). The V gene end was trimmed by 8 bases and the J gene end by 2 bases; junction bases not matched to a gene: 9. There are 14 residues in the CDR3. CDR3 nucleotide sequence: TGTGCCACCGAAGACCGGGACAGTACCTACGAGCAGTACTTC. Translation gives CATEDRDSTYEQYF.

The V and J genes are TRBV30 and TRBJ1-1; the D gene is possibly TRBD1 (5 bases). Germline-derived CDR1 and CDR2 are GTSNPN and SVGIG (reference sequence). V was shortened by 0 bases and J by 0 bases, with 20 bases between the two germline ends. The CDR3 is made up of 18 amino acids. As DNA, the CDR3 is TGTGCCTGGAGTGTTCAAGGGGTGTGGGGACTCATGAACACTGAAGCTTTCTTT. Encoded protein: CAWSVQGVWGLMNTEAFF.

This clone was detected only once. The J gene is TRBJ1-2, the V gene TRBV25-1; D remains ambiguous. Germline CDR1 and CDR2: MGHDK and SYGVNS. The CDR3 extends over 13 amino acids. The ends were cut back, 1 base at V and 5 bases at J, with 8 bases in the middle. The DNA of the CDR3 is TGTGCCAGCAGTGAATCTACAGATTATGGCTACACCTTC. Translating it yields CASSESTDYGYTF.

The CDR3 loop is CASSFGSGRPPFYEQYF. CDR3 in DNA: TGTGCCAGCAGTTTCGGGAGCGGGAGGCCACCCTTTTACGAGCAGTACTTC. The rearrangement joins TRBV27 to TRBJ2-7, with 9 bases lining up with TRBD2. Unmatched junction bases numbered 13, after V lost 3 bases and J lost 4 bases. Germline V gene data show CDR1 as MNHEY and CDR2 as SMNVEV (reference sequence). The CDR3 is 17 amino acids.

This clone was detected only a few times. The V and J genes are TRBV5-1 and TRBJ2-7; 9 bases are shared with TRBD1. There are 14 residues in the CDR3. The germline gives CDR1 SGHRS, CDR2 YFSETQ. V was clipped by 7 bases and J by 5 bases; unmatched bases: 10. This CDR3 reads CASGTGTGIHEQYF. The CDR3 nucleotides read TGCGCCAGCGGGACCGGGACAGGGATCCACGAGCAGTACTTC.

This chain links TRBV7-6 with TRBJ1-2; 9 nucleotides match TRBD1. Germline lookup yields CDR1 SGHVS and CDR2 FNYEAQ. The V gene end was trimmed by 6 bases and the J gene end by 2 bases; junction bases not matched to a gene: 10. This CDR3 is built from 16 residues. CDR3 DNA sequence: TGTGCCAGCAGTTCCTCCCCGGGACAGGGAAACTATGGCTACACCTTC. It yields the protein CASSSSPGQGNYGYTF.

The CDR3 sequence is CASRRGTEKLFF. CDR3 DNA: TGTGCCAGCAGGCGGGGTACCGAAAAACTGTTTTTT. The chain combines TRBV6-1 with TRBJ1-4; unclear D gene. Per the germline V gene, CDR1 is MNHNS and CDR2 is SASEGT. V dropped 6 bases and J dropped 8 bases, with 10 bases sitting between them. This CDR3 is built from 12 residues.

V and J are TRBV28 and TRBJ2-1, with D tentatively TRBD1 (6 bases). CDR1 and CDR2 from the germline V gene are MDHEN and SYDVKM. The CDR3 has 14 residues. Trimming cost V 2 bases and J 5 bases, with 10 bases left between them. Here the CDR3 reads CASSLAGVDNEQFF. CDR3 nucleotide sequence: TGTGCCAGCAGTTTAGCAGGGGTAGACAATGAGCAGTTCTTC.

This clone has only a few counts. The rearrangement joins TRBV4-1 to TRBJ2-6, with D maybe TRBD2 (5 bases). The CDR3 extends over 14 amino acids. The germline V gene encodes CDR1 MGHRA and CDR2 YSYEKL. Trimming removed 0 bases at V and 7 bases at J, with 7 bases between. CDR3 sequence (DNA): TGCGCCAGCAGCCAAGAGCGGGTCGCCAACGTCCTGACTTTC. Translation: CASSQERVANVLTF.

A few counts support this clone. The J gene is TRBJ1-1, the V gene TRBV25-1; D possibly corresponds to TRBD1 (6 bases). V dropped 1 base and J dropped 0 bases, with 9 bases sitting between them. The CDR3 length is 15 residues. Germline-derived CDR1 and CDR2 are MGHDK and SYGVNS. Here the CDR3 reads CASSELAGVNTEAFF. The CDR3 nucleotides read TGTGCCAGCAGTGAATTGGCAGGGGTGAACACTGAAGCTTTCTTT.

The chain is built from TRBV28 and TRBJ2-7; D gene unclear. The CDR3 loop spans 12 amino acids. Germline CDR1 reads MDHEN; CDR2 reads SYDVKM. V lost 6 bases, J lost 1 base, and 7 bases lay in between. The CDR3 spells CASRTRSYEQYF. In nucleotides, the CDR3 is TGTGCCAGCAGGACGAGGTCCTACGAGCAGTACTTC.

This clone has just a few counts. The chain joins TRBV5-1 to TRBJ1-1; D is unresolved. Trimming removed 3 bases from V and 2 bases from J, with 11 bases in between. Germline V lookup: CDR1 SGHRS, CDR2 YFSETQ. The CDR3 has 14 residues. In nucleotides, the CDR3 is TGCGCCAGCAGCTCGAACCCCGGTAACACTGAAGCTTTCTTT. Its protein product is CASSSNPGNTEAFF.

DNA for the CDR3: TGTGCCAGCAGTTATGGCCAGGCGTCACCAGGTGGCTACACCTTC. Translated: CASSYGQASPGGYTF. The chain uses TRBV6-5 and TRBJ1-2; D call uncertain. Germline CDR1 MNHEY, CDR2 SVGAGI. This CDR3 contains 15 residues. V gave up 3 bases and J gave up 7 bases, with 18 bases separating them.

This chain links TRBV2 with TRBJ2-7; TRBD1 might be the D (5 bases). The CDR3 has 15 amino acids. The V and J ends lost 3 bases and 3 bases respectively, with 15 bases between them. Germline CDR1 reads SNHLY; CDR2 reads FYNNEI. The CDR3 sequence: CASSDVWQGGYEQYF. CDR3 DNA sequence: TGTGCCAGCAGTGATGTGTGGCAGGGTGGCTACGAGCAGTACTTC.

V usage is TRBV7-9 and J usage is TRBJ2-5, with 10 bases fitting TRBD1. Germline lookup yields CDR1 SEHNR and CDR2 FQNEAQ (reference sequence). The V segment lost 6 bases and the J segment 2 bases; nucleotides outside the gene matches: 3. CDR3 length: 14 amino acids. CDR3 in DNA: TGTGCCAGCAGGACAGGGGGCACACAAGAGACCCAGTACTTC. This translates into CASRTGGTQETQYF.